The sequence of this TCR beta chain was determined in a study of blood T cell repertoires in COVID-19. For the study at large: Acute-phase and convalescent COVID-19 samples originated in the United States, Italy and Spain. Sources were T cells, B-cell-depleted T cells, or PBMCs; the material itself was cDNA or gDNA.

In the original workflow: Amplifying reference gene primers gave estimates of nucleated cell counts. Using immunoSEQ multiplex PCR, the repertoire was profiled, and TCRdb retains in-frame clones only, with some absent. The V and J calls and the clone size are those of that table, but D and trimming were determined from the DNA. The repertoire holds fewer than 450,000 clones, more than 75% seen once, with less than 3.5% in the top ten. The receptor was isolated from a young woman who had recovered from COVID-19. Material: peripheral blood.

CDR3 amino acids: CASSSSTGTTAKNIQYF. CDR3 DNA sequence: TGTGCCAGCAGCTCCTCAACAGGGACGACAGCCAAAAACATTCAGTACTTC. The V gene is TRBV11-2, the J gene TRBJ2-4, with a possible D match to TRBD1 (6 bases). V shed 4 bases and J shed 0 bases, with 16 bases lying between them. Germline V gives CDR1 SGHAT, CDR2 FQNNGV. CDR3 length: 17 residues. Full variable domain (outside the CDR3, taken from reference TRBV11-2 and TRBJ2-4): EAGVAQSPRYKIIEKRQSVAFWCNPISGHATLYWYQQILGQGPKLLIQFQNNGVVDDSQLPKDRFSAERLKGVDSTLKIQPAKLEDSAVYLCASSSSTGTTAKNIQYFGAGTRLSVL.